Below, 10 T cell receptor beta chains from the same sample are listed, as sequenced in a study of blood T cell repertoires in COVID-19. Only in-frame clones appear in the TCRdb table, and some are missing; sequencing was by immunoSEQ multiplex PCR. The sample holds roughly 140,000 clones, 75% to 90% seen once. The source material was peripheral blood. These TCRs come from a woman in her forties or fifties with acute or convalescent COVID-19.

As DNA, the CDR3 is TGTGCCAGCACCCAGTGGGGGGGTTCGAGCACCGGGGAGCTGTTTTTT. Its protein is CASTQWGGSSTGELFF. The rearrangement joins TRBV9 to TRBJ2-2; the match to TRBD2 covers 7 bases. Losses at the gene ends were 6 bases for V and 4 bases for J; bases not matched to a gene: 12. The CDR3 extends over 16 amino acids. Germline assignment: CDR1 SGDLS and CDR2 YYNGEE. Supplemented by reference TRBV9 and TRBJ2-2, the full variable domain reads DSGVTQTPKHLITATGQRVTLRCSPRSGDLSVYWYQQSLDQGLQFLIQYYNGEERAKGNILERFSAQQFPDLHSELNLSSLELGDSALYFCASTQWGGSSTGELFFGEGSRLTVL.

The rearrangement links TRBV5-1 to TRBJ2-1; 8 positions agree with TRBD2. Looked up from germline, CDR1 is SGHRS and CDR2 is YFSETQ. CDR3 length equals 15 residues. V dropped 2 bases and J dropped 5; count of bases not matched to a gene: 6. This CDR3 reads CASSFSGTSNNEQFF. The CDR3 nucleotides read TGCGCCAGCAGCTTCTCCGGGACTAGTAACAATGAGCAGTTCTTC.

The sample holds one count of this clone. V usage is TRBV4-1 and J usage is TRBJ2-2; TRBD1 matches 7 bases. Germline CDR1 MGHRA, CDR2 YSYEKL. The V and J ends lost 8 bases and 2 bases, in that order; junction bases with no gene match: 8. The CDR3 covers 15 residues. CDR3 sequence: CASRPGQQNTGELFF. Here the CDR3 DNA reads TGCGCCAGCCGACCGGGACAGCAAAACACCGGGGAGCTGTTTTTT.

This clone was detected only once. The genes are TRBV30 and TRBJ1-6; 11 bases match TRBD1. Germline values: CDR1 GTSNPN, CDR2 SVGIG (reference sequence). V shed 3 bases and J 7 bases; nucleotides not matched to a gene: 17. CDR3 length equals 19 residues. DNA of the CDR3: TGTGCCTGGAGGGTCCGGGACAGGGGGTTATTCCCCCTAAATTCACCCCTCCACTTT. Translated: CAWRVRDRGLFPLNSPLHF.

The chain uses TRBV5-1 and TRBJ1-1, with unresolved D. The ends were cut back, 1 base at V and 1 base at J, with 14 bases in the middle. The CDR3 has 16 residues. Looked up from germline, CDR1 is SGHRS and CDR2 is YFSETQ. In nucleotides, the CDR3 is TGCGCCAGCAGCTTGATCGGCGGTCAAACGAACACTGAAGCTTTCTTT. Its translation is CASSLIGGQTNTEAFF.

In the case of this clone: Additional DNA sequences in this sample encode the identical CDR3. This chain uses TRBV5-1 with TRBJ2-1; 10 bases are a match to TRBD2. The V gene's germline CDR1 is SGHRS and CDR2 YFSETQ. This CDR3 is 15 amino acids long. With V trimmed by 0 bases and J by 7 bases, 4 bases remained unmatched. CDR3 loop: CASSLVLAGENEQFF. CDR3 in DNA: TGCGCCAGCAGCTTGGTTCTAGCGGGAGAGAATGAGCAGTTCTTC.

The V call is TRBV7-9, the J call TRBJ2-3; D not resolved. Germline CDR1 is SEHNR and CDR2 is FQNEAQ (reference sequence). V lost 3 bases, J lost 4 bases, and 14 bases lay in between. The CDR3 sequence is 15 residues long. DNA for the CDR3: TGTGCCAGCAGCTTTTTGGTCTCGGGTCCAGATACGCAGTATTTT. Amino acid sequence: CASSFLVSGPDTQYF.

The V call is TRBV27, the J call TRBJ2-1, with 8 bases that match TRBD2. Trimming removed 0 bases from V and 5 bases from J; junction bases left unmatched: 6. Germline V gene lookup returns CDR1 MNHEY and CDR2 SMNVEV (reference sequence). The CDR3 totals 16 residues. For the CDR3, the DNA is TGTGCCAGCAGTTTATCGACGGGAGGGCACAACAATGAGCAGTTCTTC. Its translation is CASSLSTGGHNNEQFF.

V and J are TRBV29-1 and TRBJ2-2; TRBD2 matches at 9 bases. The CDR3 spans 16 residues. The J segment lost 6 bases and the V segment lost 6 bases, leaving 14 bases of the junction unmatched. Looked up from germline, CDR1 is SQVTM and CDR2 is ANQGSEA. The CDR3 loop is CSVLRIAGATPGELFF. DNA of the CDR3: TGCAGCGTCTTACGGATAGCGGGAGCAACCCCCGGGGAGCTGTTTTTT.

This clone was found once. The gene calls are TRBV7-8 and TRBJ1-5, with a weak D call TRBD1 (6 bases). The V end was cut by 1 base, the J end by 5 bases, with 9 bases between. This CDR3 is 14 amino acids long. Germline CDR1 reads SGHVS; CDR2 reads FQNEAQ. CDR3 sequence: CASSLGTAHQPQHF. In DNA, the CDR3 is TGTGCCAGCAGCTTAGGGACAGCGCATCAGCCCCAGCATTTT.